Listed below are T cell receptor beta chains from one sample, sequenced in a study of blood T cell repertoires in COVID-19. Produced via immunoSEQ multiplex PCR; TCRdb's table is partial and in-frame only. The sample lists 120,000 or so clones; around 80% were seen once. The sample taken for sequencing was peripheral blood. The receptors stem from a woman aged 80 or over with acute or convalescent COVID-19. Each CDR3 is given with its conserved first and last residue. Fields, in order: clone size, D gene, J gene, V gene, CDR3 protein, CDR3 DNA. A D gene is named only where the DNA matches it firmly. Clone size is given for some rows only: seen once, a few or many times, or a class if the clone is expanded.

>many|-|TRBJ1-1|TRBV7-9
CASSERQNTEAFF
TGTGCCAGCAGCGAAAGACAGAACACTGAAGCTTTCTTT
>-|TRBD2|TRBJ2-2|TRBV3-1/TRBV3-2
CASSRSGRAETGELFF
TGTGCCAGCAGCCGTAGCGGGAGGGCGGAGACCGGGGAGCTGTTTTTT
>-|-|TRBJ2-1|TRBV10-3
CAISESNGNEQFF
TGTGCCATCAGTGAGTCGAACGGGAATGAGCAGTTCTTC
>-|-|TRBJ2-3|TRBV3-1/TRBV3-2
CASSQAGGPGDTQYF
TGTGCCAGCAGCCAAGCCGGGGGGCCAGGAGATACGCAGTATTTT
>-|-|TRBJ2-5|TRBV5-1
CASSLAGLQETQYF
TGCGCCAGCAGCTTGGCGGGGTTACAAGAGACCCAGTACTTC
>-|TRBD2|TRBJ2-7|TRBV2
CASSITSVRLEQYF
TGTGCCAGCAGTATCACTAGCGTGCGCCTCGAGCAGTACTTC
>-|TRBD1|TRBJ1-5|TRBV5-4
CASSPGGQGSNQPQHF
TGTGCCAGCAGTCCCGGGGGACAGGGATCCAATCAGCCCCAGCATTTT
>-|-|TRBJ1-3|TRBV12-5
CASGLGGADTIYF
TGTGCTAGTGGTTTGGGAGGAGCCGACACCATATATTTT
>-|TRBD1|TRBJ1-3|TRBV12-3/TRBV12-4
CASRLTGGNTIYF
TGTGCCAGCAGACTGACAGGGGGAAACACCATATATTTT
>-|-|TRBJ1-1|TRBV5-1
CASSLRGNTEAFF
TGCGCCAGCAGCTTGAGGGGGAACACTGAAGCTTTCTTT
>-|-|TRBJ1-2|TRBV3-1/TRBV3-2
CASSRRGGYGYTF
TGTGCCAGCAGCCGACGCGGGGGGTATGGCTACACCTTC
>-|-|TRBJ2-7|TRBV7-9
CASSLTQRVDEQYF
TGTGCCAGCAGCTTAACCCAGCGGGTGGACGAGCAGTACTTC
>-|-|TRBJ1-1|TRBV19
CASSSRGPRLNTEAFF
TGTGCCAGTAGTTCAAGGGGTCCTCGCCTGAACACTGAAGCTTTCTTT
>-|TRBD1|TRBJ1-6|TRBV19
CASSIGTGESPLHF
TGTGCCAGTAGTATTGGTACAGGGGAATCACCCCTCCACTTT
>-|TRBD1|TRBJ2-7|TRBV2
CASSVSRTGIYEQYF
TGTGCCAGCAGTGTCAGCAGGACAGGCATCTACGAGCAGTACTTC
>-|-|TRBJ1-5|TRBV19
CASTQGMQPQHF
TGTGCCAGTACCCAGGGGATGCAGCCCCAGCATTTT
>-|-|TRBJ1-2|TRBV28
CASSSGAAADHTF
TGTGCCAGCAGTTCAGGGGCCGCGGCCGACCACACCTTC
>-|-|TRBJ2-2|TRBV2
CASSGRTLNTGELFF
TGTGCCAGCAGTGGTAGGACTCTGAACACCGGGGAGCTGTTTTTT
>-|TRBD2|TRBJ2-3|TRBV7-9
CASSPKTSGRFADTQYF
TGTGCCAGCAGCCCCAAGACTAGCGGGAGGTTCGCAGATACGCAGTATTTT
>-|-|TRBJ1-1|TRBV10-2
CASSESVRGAEAFF
TGCGCCAGCAGTGAGAGCGTCCGGGGGGCTGAAGCTTTCTTT
>-|-|TRBJ1-5|TRBV10-2
CASSDGSQPQHF
TGCGCCAGCTCCGACGGGAGTCAGCCCCAGCATTTT
>few|-|TRBJ1-2|TRBV4-2
CASSQDLVNYGYTF
TGTGCCAGCAGCCAAGATCTAGTTAACTATGGCTACACCTTC
>many|-|TRBJ2-1|TRBV5-1
CASSLVDTNNEQFF
TGCGCCAGCAGCTTGGTAGACACCAACAATGAGCAGTTCTTC
>-|-|TRBJ1-1|TRBV6-1
CASSESIDTEAFF
TGTGCCAGCAGTGAATCTATTGACACTGAAGCTTTCTTT
>-|TRBD2|TRBJ2-1|TRBV4-2
CASSQDVGSGRATAEQFF
TGTGCCAGCAGCCAAGATGTCGGGAGCGGGAGGGCAACGGCTGAGCAGTTCTTC
>-|TRBD1|TRBJ1-6|TRBV11-2
CASSSTGQGNSPLHF
TGTGCCAGCAGTTCTACGGGACAGGGAAATTCACCCCTCCACTTT
>-|-|TRBJ1-6|TRBV11-3
CASSAGQGSPLHF
TGTGCCAGCAGCGCCGGACAAGGCTCACCCCTCCACTTT
>-|-|TRBJ1-5|TRBV12-3/TRBV12-4
CASSEFSNQPQHF
TGTGCCAGCAGTGAGTTTAGCAATCAGCCCCAGCATTTT
>-|TRBD2|TRBJ2-7|TRBV5-4
CASSLDSSGGDYEQYF
TGTGCCAGCAGCTTGGACTCTAGCGGGGGGGACTACGAGCAGTACTTC
>-|TRBD2|TRBJ2-2|TRBV30
CALAGPTGELFF
TGTGCCTTAGCGGGGCCGACCGGGGAGCTGTTTTTT
>once|TRBD2|TRBJ2-3|TRBV5-1
CASRVGGGAADTQYF
TGCGCCAGCAGAGTCGGCGGGGGGGCGGCAGATACGCAGTATTTT
>-|-|TRBJ2-5|TRBV3-1/TRBV3-2
CASSPGTLYQETQYF
TGTGCCAGCAGCCCCGGGACTCTGTACCAAGAGACCCAGTACTTC
>-|TRBD2|TRBJ2-1|TRBV6-5
CASSLLAGGYNEQFF
TGTGCCAGCAGTTTACTAGCGGGGGGATACAATGAGCAGTTCTTC
>-|-|TRBJ2-7|TRBV6-1
CASSEIFRGLGEQYF
TGTGCCAGCAGTGAAATATTTAGAGGGTTGGGGGAGCAGTACTTC
>-|TRBD2|TRBJ2-1|TRBV5-1
CASSSGAGGYDEQFF
TGCGCCAGCAGCTCCGGCGCGGGGGGCTACGATGAGCAGTTCTTC
>-|TRBD1|TRBJ1-2|TRBV5-1
CASSPGGTGGWYGYTF
TGCGCCAGCAGCCCGGGTGGGACAGGAGGTTGGTATGGCTACACCTTC
>-|TRBD1|TRBJ1-2|TRBV4-1
CASSQGRDRGMSGGYTF
TGCGCCAGCAGCCAAGGGCGCGACAGGGGTATGTCGGGTGGCTACACCTTC
>-|TRBD2|TRBJ2-1|TRBV15
CATRGGGNEQFF
TGTGCCACCAGAGGCGGGGGGAATGAGCAGTTCTTC
>-|TRBD1|TRBJ2-5|TRBV20-1
CSAYRGKTQYF
TGCAGTGCTTACAGGGGAAAGACCCAGTACTTC
>-|TRBD1|TRBJ2-3|TRBV4-1
CASSQVPLTGTRGDTQYF
TGCGCCAGCAGCCAAGTCCCATTGACAGGGACAAGAGGAGATACGCAGTATTTT
>-|-|TRBJ2-3|TRBV27
CASSPLLDRRGTNTQYF
TGTGCCAGCAGTCCCCTATTGGACAGGCGGGGCACAAATACGCAGTATTTT
>-|TRBD1|TRBJ2-7|TRBV28
CASSRDRGLSEQYF
TGTGCCAGCAGCCGGGACAGGGGGCTTAGCGAGCAGTACTTC
>few|TRBD1|TRBJ1-5|TRBV10-3
CAISSTGDSGNQPQHF
TGTGCCATCAGTTCTACAGGGGATTCGGGCAATCAGCCCCAGCATTTT
>-|-|TRBJ2-1|TRBV21-1
CASSKSDKGGYSEQFF
TGTGCCAGCAGCAAATCCGACAAAGGTGGCTATAGTGAGCAGTTCTTC
>few|TRBD2|TRBJ2-2|TRBV19
CASSSGLAGGSFTGELFF
TGTGCCAGTAGTTCCGGACTAGCGGGAGGGAGTTTCACCGGGGAGCTGTTTTTT
>-|-|TRBJ2-1|TRBV25-1
CATTAELGGNEQFF
TGTGCCACCACCGCGGAGCTAGGGGGAAATGAGCAGTTCTTC
>-|TRBD2|TRBJ2-5|TRBV28
CASLGGGRETQYF
TGTGCCTCCCTCGGGGGGGGGCGGGAGACCCAGTACTTC
>-|-|TRBJ2-7|TRBV27
CASRAHSSYEQYF
TGTGCCAGCAGAGCACACAGCTCCTACGAGCAGTACTTC
>-|TRBD2|TRBJ2-3|TRBV6-5
CASATGGVNTQYF
TGTGCTAGTGCGACGGGAGGGGTAAATACGCAGTATTTT
>-|-|TRBJ2-7|TRBV28
CASSLGADSYEQYF
TGTGCCAGCAGTTTGGGGGCGGACTCCTACGAGCAGTACTTC
>-|TRBD2|TRBJ2-7|TRBV5-6
CASSSLGSGSGYEQYF
TGTGCCAGCAGCTCCCTTGGTAGCGGGAGTGGCTACGAGCAGTACTTC
>-|-|TRBJ2-5|TRBV29-1
CSVAYSNRETQYF
TGCAGCGTTGCCTATTCCAACCGGGAGACCCAGTACTTC
>-|-|TRBJ2-3|TRBV4-2
CASSPLAASTDTQYF
TGTGCCAGCAGCCCTCTAGCCGCTAGCACAGATACGCAGTATTTT
>-|TRBD2|TRBJ2-1|TRBV14
CASSQMATAHPVGLAGANEQFF
TGTGCCAGCAGCCAAATGGCCACGGCTCATCCTGTGGGACTAGCGGGAGCCAATGAGCAGTTCTTC
>-|-|TRBJ1-2|TRBV7-3
CASSPGDSTYGYTF
TGTGCCAGCAGCCCAGGCGACAGTACATATGGCTACACCTTC
>-|-|TRBJ2-7|TRBV7-2
CASSPPPASDYEQYF
TGTGCCAGCAGCCCCCCCCCGGCTAGCGATTACGAGCAGTACTTC
>once|TRBD2|TRBJ2-2|TRBV5-4
CASTRESGTGELFF
TGTGCCAGCACGCGGGAGTCAGGTACCGGGGAGCTGTTTTTT
>-|TRBD1|TRBJ2-3|TRBV7-8
CASSLDRGTTDTQYF
TGTGCCAGCAGCTTAGACAGGGGGACCACAGATACGCAGTATTTT
>-|-|TRBJ1-2|TRBV9
CASPENGGRMDGYTF
TGTGCCAGCCCCGAAAACGGGGGACGCATGGATGGCTACACCTTC